Listed below are T cell receptor beta chains from one sample, sequenced in a study of cytomegalovirus exposure and HLA in healthy donors. The method was immunoSEQ multiplex PCR; TCRdb's version includes in-frame clones alone and lacks a portion of them. The sample includes under 150,000 clones, roughly 84% of them seen just once. Sequenced: PBMCs. The receptors here all came from a boy aged 5 to 17 in good health and CMV-seronegative. The CDR3 runs from the conserved cysteine through the conserved F or W. D genes are given only for firm matches. For some rows the clone size is stated as once, few or many, or as a class when expanded; others skip it.

j_gene: TRBJ2-3; d_gene: NA; abundance: NA; v_gene: TRBV4-2; CDR3aa: CASRSNTDTQYF; CDR3nt: TGTGCCAGCAGGAGTAACACAGATACGCAGTATTTT
j_gene: TRBJ2-7; d_gene: NA; abundance: NA; v_gene: TRBV19; CDR3aa: CASSMGAGQLPMGQYF; CDR3nt: TGTGCCAGTAGTATGGGGGCTGGCCAACTTCCGATGGGGCAGTACTTC
j_gene: TRBJ1-1; d_gene: TRBD1; abundance: NA; v_gene: TRBV7-8; CDR3aa: CASSLGGQVNTEAFF; CDR3nt: TGTGCCAGCAGCTTAGGGGGACAGGTGAACACTGAAGCTTTCTTT
j_gene: TRBJ2-5; d_gene: NA; abundance: NA; v_gene: TRBV5-4; CDR3aa: CASSSPGRETQYF; CDR3nt: TGTGCCAGCAGCTCACCGGGGAGGGAGACCCAGTACTTC
j_gene: TRBJ1-2; d_gene: TRBD1; abundance: once; v_gene: TRBV29-1; CDR3aa: CSVSAGTGDSGYTF; CDR3nt: TGCAGCGTCTCTGCCGGGACAGGGGATTCTGGCTACACCTTC
j_gene: TRBJ2-1; d_gene: TRBD2; abundance: NA; v_gene: TRBV5-3; CDR3aa: CARSLTSGRAYNEQFF; CDR3nt: TGTGCCAGAAGCTTGACTAGCGGGAGGGCCTACAATGAGCAGTTCTTC
j_gene: TRBJ2-3; d_gene: NA; abundance: once; v_gene: TRBV9; CDR3aa: CASSAGGTDTQYF; CDR3nt: TGTGCCAGCAGCGCGGGGGGCACAGATACGCAGTATTTT
j_gene: TRBJ1-2; d_gene: NA; abundance: few; v_gene: TRBV4-3; CDR3aa: CASSQDGGNYGYTF; CDR3nt: TGCGCCAGCAGCCAAGATGGGGGGAACTATGGCTACACCTTC
j_gene: TRBJ2-7; d_gene: NA; abundance: NA; v_gene: TRBV7-9; CDR3aa: CASSLQGSPYEQYF; CDR3nt: TGTGCCAGCAGCTTACAGGGGTCCCCCTACGAGCAGTACTTC
j_gene: TRBJ2-7; d_gene: NA; abundance: NA; v_gene: TRBV7-3; CDR3aa: CASSAQQGREQYF; CDR3nt: TGTGCCAGCAGCGCTCAACAGGGTCGAGAGCAGTACTTC
j_gene: TRBJ2-7; d_gene: TRBD1; abundance: NA; v_gene: TRBV10-3; CDR3aa: CAISGGTVYEQYF; CDR3nt: TGTGCCATCAGTGGGGGGACAGTTTACGAGCAGTACTTC
j_gene: TRBJ2-5; d_gene: TRBD2; abundance: NA; v_gene: TRBV5-6; CDR3aa: CASSSGTTKETQYF; CDR3nt: TGTGCCAGCAGTTCCGGGACTACCAAAGAGACCCAGTACTTC
j_gene: TRBJ2-7; d_gene: NA; abundance: NA; v_gene: TRBV20-1; CDR3aa: CSARRYDEQYF; CDR3nt: TGCAGCGCGAGGCGGTATGACGAGCAGTACTTC
j_gene: TRBJ1-2; d_gene: TRBD1; abundance: few; v_gene: TRBV7-9; CDR3aa: CASSLTGTGENGYTF; CDR3nt: TGTGCCAGCAGCTTGACCGGGACAGGGGAGAATGGCTACACCTTC
j_gene: TRBJ1-1; d_gene: TRBD1; abundance: few; v_gene: TRBV6-5; CDR3aa: CASSYGTGAIAEAFF; CDR3nt: TGTGCCAGCAGTTACGGTACAGGGGCAATCGCTGAAGCTTTCTTT
j_gene: TRBJ1-3; d_gene: TRBD1; abundance: NA; v_gene: TRBV9; CDR3aa: CASSAGQGAGNTIYF; CDR3nt: TGTGCCAGCAGCGCCGGACAGGGGGCTGGAAACACCATATATTTT
j_gene: TRBJ1-1; d_gene: TRBD1; abundance: NA; v_gene: TRBV19; CDR3aa: CASSSGTATEAFF; CDR3nt: TGTGCCAGTAGTTCTGGGACAGCCACTGAAGCTTTCTTT
j_gene: TRBJ2-2; d_gene: TRBD2; abundance: NA; v_gene: TRBV10-2; CDR3aa: CASIGTRGRSAGELFF; CDR3nt: TGCGCCAGCATTGGGACTAGGGGAAGGTCGGCCGGGGAGCTGTTTTTT
j_gene: TRBJ1-3; d_gene: TRBD1; abundance: once; v_gene: TRBV7-2; CDR3aa: CASSLYRGLSGNTIYF; CDR3nt: TGTGCCAGCAGCTTATACAGGGGGCTGTCTGGAAACACCATATATTTT
j_gene: TRBJ2-1; d_gene: NA; abundance: NA; v_gene: TRBV5-1; CDR3aa: CASGIEAGYNEQFF; CDR3nt: TGCGCCAGCGGAATCGAGGCGGGCTACAATGAGCAGTTCTTC
j_gene: TRBJ1-1; d_gene: TRBD1; abundance: NA; v_gene: TRBV11-3; CDR3aa: CASSLVPPGQGAGEAFF; CDR3nt: TGTGCCAGCAGCTTAGTCCCACCGGGACAGGGGGCCGGTGAAGCTTTCTTT
j_gene: TRBJ2-7; d_gene: TRBD1; abundance: few; v_gene: TRBV5-6; CDR3aa: CASSLGTGTSYEQYF; CDR3nt: TGTGCCAGCAGCTTGGGGACAGGGACCTCCTACGAGCAGTACTTC
j_gene: TRBJ1-3; d_gene: NA; abundance: NA; v_gene: TRBV30; CDR3aa: CAWSVYRAGNTIYF; CDR3nt: TGTGCCTGGAGTGTTTACAGGGCTGGAAACACCATATATTTT
j_gene: TRBJ2-1; d_gene: TRBD2; abundance: NA; v_gene: TRBV7-3; CDR3aa: CASSLSPTSGRNEQFF; CDR3nt: TGTGCCAGCAGCTTATCTCCCACTAGCGGGAGAAATGAGCAGTTCTTC
j_gene: TRBJ1-2; d_gene: TRBD1; abundance: NA; v_gene: TRBV6-5; CDR3aa: CASSSDGTGGGYTF; CDR3nt: TGTGCCAGCAGTTCGGACGGGACAGGGGGTGGCTACACCTTC
j_gene: TRBJ2-7; d_gene: NA; abundance: NA; v_gene: TRBV5-6; CDR3aa: CASSSYSYEQYF; CDR3nt: TGTGCCAGCAGCTCATACAGCTACGAGCAGTACTTC
j_gene: TRBJ2-2; d_gene: TRBD1; abundance: NA; v_gene: TRBV6-4; CDR3aa: CASRGQGSTGELFF; CDR3nt: TGTGCCAGCAGGGGACAGGGATCCACCGGGGAGCTGTTTTTT
j_gene: TRBJ2-5; d_gene: NA; abundance: NA; v_gene: TRBV18; CDR3aa: CASSLRQGEETQYF; CDR3nt: TGTGCCAGCTCACTTCGCCAAGGGGAAGAGACCCAGTACTTC
j_gene: TRBJ1-4; d_gene: TRBD1; abundance: NA; v_gene: TRBV7-9; CDR3aa: CASSPGTGARLEKLFF; CDR3nt: TGTGCCAGCAGCCCCGGGACAGGGGCTAGGCTGGAAAAACTGTTTTTT
j_gene: TRBJ1-4; d_gene: TRBD1; abundance: NA; v_gene: TRBV7-2; CDR3aa: CASSLEAPGTGNEKLFF; CDR3nt: TGTGCCAGCAGCTTAGAAGCCCCCGGGACAGGGAATGAAAAACTGTTTTTT
j_gene: TRBJ1-2; d_gene: NA; abundance: NA; v_gene: TRBV27; CDR3aa: CASSFRGAGYTF; CDR3nt: TGTGCCAGCAGTTTCCGGGGTGCGGGCTACACCTTC
j_gene: TRBJ2-7; d_gene: TRBD1; abundance: NA; v_gene: TRBV19; CDR3aa: CASSFSRDRGNEQYF; CDR3nt: TGTGCCAGTAGTTTCAGCCGGGACAGGGGCAACGAGCAGTACTTC
j_gene: TRBJ2-3; d_gene: NA; abundance: once; v_gene: TRBV27; CDR3aa: CASSFLGPENTDTQYF; CDR3nt: TGTGCCAGCAGTTTCTTGGGGCCTGAAAACACAGATACGCAGTATTTT
j_gene: TRBJ1-2; d_gene: NA; abundance: NA; v_gene: TRBV4-2; CDR3aa: CASSQIEAELSGYTF; CDR3nt: TGTGCCAGCAGCCAAATCGAGGCCGAGCTTTCTGGCTACACCTTC
j_gene: TRBJ2-7; d_gene: NA; abundance: NA; v_gene: TRBV6-5; CDR3aa: CASSSPGSRSGEQYF; CDR3nt: TGTGCCAGCAGTTCCCCGGGGAGTCGGAGTGGCGAGCAGTACTTC
j_gene: TRBJ2-7; d_gene: NA; abundance: NA; v_gene: TRBV14; CDR3aa: CASSDQGYEQYF; CDR3nt: TGTGCCAGCAGCGACCAGGGTTACGAGCAGTACTTC
j_gene: TRBJ2-1; d_gene: NA; abundance: NA; v_gene: TRBV5-6; CDR3aa: CASSLELNYNEQFF; CDR3nt: TGTGCCAGCAGCTTGGAGCTCAACTACAATGAGCAGTTCTTC
j_gene: TRBJ2-3; d_gene: TRBD1; abundance: NA; v_gene: TRBV6-4; CDR3aa: CASSTGQGDTDTQYF; CDR3nt: TGTGCCAGCAGCACGGGACAGGGGGACACAGATACGCAGTATTTT
j_gene: TRBJ2-5; d_gene: TRBD1; abundance: NA; v_gene: TRBV18; CDR3aa: CASSPTQGAGETQYF; CDR3nt: TGTGCCAGCTCACCGACGCAGGGGGCTGGGGAGACCCAGTACTTC
j_gene: TRBJ2-7; d_gene: NA; abundance: few; v_gene: TRBV4-1; CDR3aa: CASSPLVSSYEQYF; CDR3nt: TGCGCCAGCAGCCCCCTAGTGAGCTCCTACGAGCAGTACTTC
j_gene: TRBJ2-2; d_gene: TRBD1; abundance: once; v_gene: TRBV13; CDR3aa: CASSLLGQGDTGELFF; CDR3nt: TGTGCCAGCAGCCTACTGGGACAGGGAGACACCGGGGAGCTGTTTTTT
j_gene: TRBJ2-7; d_gene: NA; abundance: NA; v_gene: TRBV7-9; CDR3aa: CASSPGGTISYEQYF; CDR3nt: TGTGCCAGCAGCCCAGGAGGCACCATCTCCTACGAGCAGTACTTC
j_gene: TRBJ1-4; d_gene: NA; abundance: NA; v_gene: TRBV5-6; CDR3aa: CASSLSRLRVTNEKLFF; CDR3nt: TGTGCCAGCAGCTTATCAAGATTGAGGGTAACTAATGAAAAACTGTTTTTT
j_gene: TRBJ1-2; d_gene: TRBD1; abundance: NA; v_gene: TRBV5-1; CDR3aa: CASSSQDRGNYGYTF; CDR3nt: TGCGCCAGCAGTTCCCAAGACAGGGGGAACTATGGCTACACCTTC
j_gene: TRBJ1-2; d_gene: TRBD1; abundance: NA; v_gene: TRBV30; CDR3aa: CAWNRGNYGYTF; CDR3nt: TGTGCCTGGAACAGGGGAAACTATGGCTACACCTTC
j_gene: TRBJ2-7; d_gene: NA; abundance: NA; v_gene: TRBV7-6; CDR3aa: CASSLQGYEQYF; CDR3nt: TGTGCCAGCAGCTTACAGGGCTACGAGCAGTACTTC
j_gene: TRBJ2-1; d_gene: TRBD1; abundance: NA; v_gene: TRBV5-1; CDR3aa: CASSTGTGNNEQFF; CDR3nt: TGCGCCAGCAGCACCGGGACAGGGAACAATGAGCAGTTCTTC
j_gene: TRBJ2-4; d_gene: TRBD2; abundance: NA; v_gene: TRBV6-5; CDR3aa: CASSYSGSKNIQYF; CDR3nt: TGTGCCAGCAGTTACAGCGGGAGCAAAAACATTCAGTACTTC
j_gene: TRBJ1-1; d_gene: NA; abundance: NA; v_gene: TRBV11-3; CDR3aa: CASSGQADTEAFF; CDR3nt: TGTGCCAGCAGCGGCCAAGCGGATACTGAAGCTTTCTTT
j_gene: TRBJ2-7; d_gene: TRBD2; abundance: NA; v_gene: TRBV6-1; CDR3aa: CASRDWGGAYEQYF; CDR3nt: TGTGCCAGCAGGGATTGGGGGGGAGCCTACGAGCAGTACTTC
j_gene: TRBJ2-7; d_gene: NA; abundance: NA; v_gene: TRBV27; CDR3aa: CASSAGRAYEQYF; CDR3nt: TGTGCCAGCAGTGCTGGGCGTGCCTACGAGCAGTACTTC
j_gene: TRBJ1-4; d_gene: NA; abundance: NA; v_gene: TRBV7-9; CDR3aa: CASSLRGTNEKLFF; CDR3nt: TGTGCCAGCAGCCTCAGGGGAACTAATGAAAAACTGTTTTTT
j_gene: TRBJ1-1; d_gene: NA; abundance: once; v_gene: TRBV30; CDR3aa: CAWSPPGRVNTEAFF; CDR3nt: TGTGCCTGGAGTCCCCCCGGCAGGGTCAACACTGAAGCTTTCTTT
j_gene: TRBJ1-5; d_gene: NA; abundance: NA; v_gene: TRBV7-2; CDR3aa: CASSLVRGTGQPQHF; CDR3nt: TGTGCCAGCAGCTTAGTTCGGGGGACGGGTCAGCCCCAGCATTTT